This T cell receptor beta chain was retrieved from a study of patients and donors after allogeneic stem cell transplantation. The germline V gene encodes CDR1 MDHEN and CDR2 SYDVKM. The CDR3 covers 14 residues. The V gene lost 4 bases and the J gene lost 5 bases, with 12 bases spanning the gap. MiXCR, run by TCRdb on the RT-PCR reads, gives a single entry per CDR3 protein. Seen here are about 960,000 distinct CDR3 sequences, more than 15% observed once, and the top ten hold around 6%. This chain uses TRBV28 with TRBJ2-1; D not certain. This receptor was identified in a human donor who was either an allogeneic HSCT recipient or a stem cell or donor lymphocyte infusion donor (not recorded which). It is not recorded whose cells these are; they may come from a transplant donor. Sequencing was done on a sample of blood, either unsorted or a sorted T cell fraction (not recorded which). The CDR3 spells CASSSHLTHNEQFF. The DNA for the CDR3 is TGTGCCAGCAGTTCGCACCTGACCCACAATGAGCAGTTCTTC.